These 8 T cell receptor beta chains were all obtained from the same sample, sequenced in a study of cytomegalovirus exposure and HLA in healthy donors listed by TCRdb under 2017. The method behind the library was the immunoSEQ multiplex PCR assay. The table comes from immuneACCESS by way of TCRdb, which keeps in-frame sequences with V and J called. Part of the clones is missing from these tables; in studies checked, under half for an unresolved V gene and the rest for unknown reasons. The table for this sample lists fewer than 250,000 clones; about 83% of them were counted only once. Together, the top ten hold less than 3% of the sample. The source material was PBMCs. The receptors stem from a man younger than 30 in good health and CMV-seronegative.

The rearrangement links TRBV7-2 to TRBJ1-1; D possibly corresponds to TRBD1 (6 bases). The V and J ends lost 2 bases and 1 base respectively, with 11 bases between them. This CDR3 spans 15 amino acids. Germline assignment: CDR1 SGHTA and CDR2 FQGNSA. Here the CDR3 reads CASSLNAGENTEAFF. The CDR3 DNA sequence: TGTGCCAGCAGCTTAAATGCAGGGGAGAACACTGAAGCTTTCTTT. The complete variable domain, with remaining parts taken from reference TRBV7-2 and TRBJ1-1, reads GAGVSQSPSNKVTEKGKDVELRCDPISGHTALYWYRQSLGQGLEFLIYFQGNSAPDKSGLPSDRFSAERTGGSVSTLTIQRTQQEDSAVYLCASSLNAGENTEAFFGQGTRLTVV.

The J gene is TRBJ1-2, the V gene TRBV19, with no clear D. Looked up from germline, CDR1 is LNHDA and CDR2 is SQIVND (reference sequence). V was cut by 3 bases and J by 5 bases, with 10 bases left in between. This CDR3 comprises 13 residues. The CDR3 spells CASSIDTRYGYTF. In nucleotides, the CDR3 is TGTGCCAGTAGTATCGACACAAGATATGGCTACACCTTC.

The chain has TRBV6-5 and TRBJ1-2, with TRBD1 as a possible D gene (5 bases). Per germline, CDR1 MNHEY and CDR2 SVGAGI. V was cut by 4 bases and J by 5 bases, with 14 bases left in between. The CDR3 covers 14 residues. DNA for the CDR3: TGTGCCAGCAGTTCGGACACTACTTTATATGGCTACACCTTC. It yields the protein CASSSDTTLYGYTF.

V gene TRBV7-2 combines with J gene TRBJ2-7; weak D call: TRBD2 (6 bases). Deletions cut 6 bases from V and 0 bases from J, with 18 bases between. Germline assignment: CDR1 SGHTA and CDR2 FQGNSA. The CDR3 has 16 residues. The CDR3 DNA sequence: TGTGCCAGCAGGCGGGGTGGGGGGACCTTCTCCTACGAGCAGTACTTC. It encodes CASRRGGGTFSYEQYF.

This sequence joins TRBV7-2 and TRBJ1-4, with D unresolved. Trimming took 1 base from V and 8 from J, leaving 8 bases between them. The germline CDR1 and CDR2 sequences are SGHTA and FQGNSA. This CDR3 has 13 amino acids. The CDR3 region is CASSLGQNEKLFF. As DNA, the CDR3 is TGTGCCAGCAGCTTAGGTCAGAACGAAAAACTGTTTTTT.

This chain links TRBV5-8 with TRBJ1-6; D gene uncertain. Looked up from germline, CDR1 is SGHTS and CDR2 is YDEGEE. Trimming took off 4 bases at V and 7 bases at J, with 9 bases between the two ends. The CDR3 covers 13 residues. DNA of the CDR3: TGTGCCAGCAGCCTATTACGGAATTCACCCCTCCACTTT. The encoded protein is CASSLLRNSPLHF.

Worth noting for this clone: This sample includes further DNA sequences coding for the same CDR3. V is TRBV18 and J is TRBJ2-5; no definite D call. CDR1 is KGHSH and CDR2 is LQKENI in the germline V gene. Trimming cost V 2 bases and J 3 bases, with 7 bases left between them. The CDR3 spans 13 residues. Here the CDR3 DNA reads TGTGCCAGCTCACCAAATTCAGAAGAGACCCAGTACTTC. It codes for CASSPNSEETQYF.

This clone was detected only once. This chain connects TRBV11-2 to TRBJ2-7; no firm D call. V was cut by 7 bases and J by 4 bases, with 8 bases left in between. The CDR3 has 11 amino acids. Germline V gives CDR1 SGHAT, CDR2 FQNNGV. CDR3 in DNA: TGTGCCAGCACCATCGGGTACGAGCAGTACTTC. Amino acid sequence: CASTIGYEQYF. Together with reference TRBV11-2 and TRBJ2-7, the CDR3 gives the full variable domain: EAGVAQSPRYKIIEKRQSVAFWCNPISGHATLYWYQQILGQGPKLLIQFQNNGVVDDSQLPKDRFSAERLKGVDSTLKIQPAKLEDSAVYLCASTIGYEQYFGPGTRLTVT.